These T cell receptor beta chains were read from a single sample in a study of blood T cell repertoires in COVID-19. TCRdb's table, derived via immunoSEQ multiplex PCR, lists solely in-frame clones and lacks some. The table shows a few hundred thousand clones, with 89% occurring only once. The sequenced sample consisted of peripheral blood. These receptors were collected from a man aged 35 to 55 with acute or convalescent COVID-19. Each CDR3 is given with its conserved first and last residue. D genes are given only for firm matches. Part of the rows lack a size; the others show once, few, many or a class for expanded clones.

D gene: TRBD2; V gene: TRBV6-2/TRBV6-3; clone size: NA; CDR3 length: 14; J gene: TRBJ2-1; CDR3 protein: CASSQTSGVNEQFF; CDR3 DNA: TGTGCCAGCAGTCAAACTAGCGGGGTCAATGAGCAGTTCTTC
D gene: TRBD2; V gene: TRBV29-1; clone size: once; CDR3 length: 15; J gene: TRBJ2-1; CDR3 protein: CSVESWTSENNEQFF; CDR3 DNA: TGCAGCGTTGAATCGTGGACTAGCGAGAACAATGAGCAGTTCTTC
D gene: NA; V gene: TRBV11-2; clone size: NA; CDR3 length: 14; J gene: TRBJ1-4; CDR3 protein: CASSLDGIWEKLFF; CDR3 DNA: TGTGCCAGCAGCTTAGACGGGATTTGGGAAAAACTGTTTTTT
D gene: NA; V gene: TRBV4-3; clone size: NA; CDR3 length: 16; J gene: TRBJ2-7; CDR3 protein: CASSQETGGVNYEQYF; CDR3 DNA: TGCGCCAGCAGCCAAGAAACGGGCGGGGTAAACTACGAGCAGTACTTC
D gene: NA; V gene: TRBV2; clone size: few; CDR3 length: 12; J gene: TRBJ1-1; CDR3 protein: CASSGEAHKAFF; CDR3 DNA: TGTGCCAGCAGTGGAGAGGCACATAAGGCTTTCTTT
D gene: NA; V gene: TRBV28; clone size: NA; CDR3 length: 11; J gene: TRBJ1-2; CDR3 protein: CASTQHYGYTF; CDR3 DNA: TGTGCCAGCACACAGCACTATGGCTACACCTTC
D gene: TRBD1; V gene: TRBV10-3; clone size: NA; CDR3 length: 12; J gene: TRBJ2-5; CDR3 protein: CAVQGAGETQYF; CDR3 DNA: TGTGCCGTCCAGGGGGCAGGGGAGACCCAGTACTTC
D gene: TRBD1; V gene: TRBV7-3; clone size: NA; CDR3 length: 15; J gene: TRBJ2-1; CDR3 protein: CASSHGTGNHNEQFF; CDR3 DNA: TGTGCCAGCAGCCACGGGACAGGGAACCACAATGAGCAGTTCTTC
D gene: NA; V gene: TRBV29-1; clone size: few; CDR3 length: 13; J gene: TRBJ1-3; CDR3 protein: CSGARDSGNTIYF; CDR3 DNA: TGCAGCGGGGCCAGGGACTCGGGAAACACCATATATTTT
D gene: TRBD2; V gene: TRBV11-3; clone size: NA; CDR3 length: 17; J gene: TRBJ2-5; CDR3 protein: CASGGSAGGTQQETQYF; CDR3 DNA: TGTGCCAGCGGGGGGTCGGCCGGGGGGACCCAACAAGAGACCCAGTACTTC
D gene: NA; V gene: TRBV19; clone size: NA; CDR3 length: 17; J gene: TRBJ2-2; CDR3 protein: CASSLIASLTATGELFF; CDR3 DNA: TGTGCCAGTTCCCTCATCGCGTCGCTAACCGCCACCGGGGAGCTGTTTTTT
D gene: NA; V gene: TRBV28; clone size: NA; CDR3 length: 16; J gene: TRBJ1-2; CDR3 protein: CASTTLAGRRPYGYTF; CDR3 DNA: TGTGCCAGCACCACGTTGGCGGGGAGGAGACCTTATGGCTACACCTTC
D gene: NA; V gene: TRBV6-5; clone size: once; CDR3 length: 12; J gene: TRBJ1-6; CDR3 protein: CASSYRYSPLHF; CDR3 DNA: TGTGCCAGCAGTTACCGGTATTCACCCCTCCACTTT
D gene: NA; V gene: TRBV28; clone size: once; CDR3 length: 13; J gene: TRBJ2-7; CDR3 protein: CASSQGFPYEQYF; CDR3 DNA: TGTGCCAGCAGTCAGGGGTTCCCCTACGAGCAGTACTTC
D gene: NA; V gene: TRBV7-8; clone size: NA; CDR3 length: 15; J gene: TRBJ1-1; CDR3 protein: CASSPLGPQNTEAFF; CDR3 DNA: TGTGCCAGCAGCCCCTTGGGCCCTCAGAACACTGAAGCTTTCTTT
D gene: NA; V gene: TRBV11-2; clone size: once; CDR3 length: 12; J gene: TRBJ2-2; CDR3 protein: CASTLNTGELFF; CDR3 DNA: TGTGCCAGCACGTTGAACACCGGGGAGCTGTTTTTT
D gene: TRBD1; V gene: TRBV18; clone size: few; CDR3 length: 13; J gene: TRBJ1-2; CDR3 protein: CASSPRQGQGYTF; CDR3 DNA: TGTGCCAGCTCACCTCGACAGGGGCAAGGCTACACCTTC
D gene: TRBD2; V gene: TRBV6-2/TRBV6-3; clone size: NA; CDR3 length: 16; J gene: TRBJ2-7; CDR3 protein: CASSPPRLAPSYEQYF; CDR3 DNA: TGTGCCAGCAGCCCTCCCAGACTAGCGCCGTCCTACGAGCAGTACTTC
D gene: NA; V gene: TRBV5-1; clone size: NA; CDR3 length: 14; J gene: TRBJ1-1; CDR3 protein: CASSLILGDTEAFF; CDR3 DNA: TGCGCCAGCAGCTTGATTTTAGGGGACACTGAAGCTTTCTTT
D gene: NA; V gene: TRBV6-5; clone size: NA; CDR3 length: 15; J gene: TRBJ1-1; CDR3 protein: CASSYFSQRNTEAFF; CDR3 DNA: TGTGCCAGCAGTTACTTTAGCCAGAGGAACACTGAAGCTTTCTTT
D gene: TRBD2; V gene: TRBV9; clone size: NA; CDR3 length: 15; J gene: TRBJ2-1; CDR3 protein: CASSPLLGTSSEQFF; CDR3 DNA: TGTGCCAGCAGCCCCCTACTCGGGACTAGCAGTGAGCAGTTCTTC
D gene: NA; V gene: TRBV7-9; clone size: NA; CDR3 length: 14; J gene: TRBJ2-7; CDR3 protein: CASSFGGDSYEQYF; CDR3 DNA: TGTGCCAGCAGCTTCGGCGGAGACTCCTACGAGCAGTACTTC
D gene: NA; V gene: TRBV29-1; clone size: NA; CDR3 length: 13; J gene: TRBJ1-5; CDR3 protein: CSARGGEGQPQHF; CDR3 DNA: TGCAGCGCGAGGGGAGGGGAAGGGCAGCCCCAGCATTTT
D gene: TRBD1; V gene: TRBV6-5; clone size: NA; CDR3 length: 15; J gene: TRBJ1-5; CDR3 protein: CASQDRGRRNQPQHF; CDR3 DNA: TGTGCCAGTCAAGACAGGGGGCGGAGGAATCAGCCCCAGCATTTT
D gene: TRBD1; V gene: TRBV7-9; clone size: NA; CDR3 length: 13; J gene: TRBJ2-7; CDR3 protein: CASSLTGGYEQYF; CDR3 DNA: TGTGCCAGCAGCTTGACAGGGGGCTACGAGCAGTACTTC
D gene: TRBD2; V gene: TRBV6-1; clone size: NA; CDR3 length: 15; J gene: TRBJ2-1; CDR3 protein: CASSDGSGPSSEQFF; CDR3 DNA: TGTGCCAGCAGTGACGGTAGCGGGCCTTCGAGTGAGCAGTTCTTC
D gene: NA; V gene: TRBV6-5; clone size: NA; CDR3 length: 14; J gene: TRBJ2-7; CDR3 protein: CASSRGGDGYEQYF; CDR3 DNA: TGTGCCAGCAGTCGCGGGGGCGACGGCTACGAGCAGTACTTC
D gene: TRBD2; V gene: TRBV7-6; clone size: NA; CDR3 length: 16; J gene: TRBJ2-1; CDR3 protein: CASSRLAGGSYNEQFF; CDR3 DNA: TGTGCCAGCAGTCGACTAGCGGGAGGCTCCTACAATGAGCAGTTCTTC
D gene: TRBD1; V gene: TRBV10-3; clone size: NA; CDR3 length: 14; J gene: TRBJ2-2; CDR3 protein: CATGQAGNTGELFF; CDR3 DNA: TGTGCCACCGGACAGGCTGGGAACACCGGGGAGCTGTTTTTT
D gene: TRBD1; V gene: TRBV5-1; clone size: NA; CDR3 length: 17; J gene: TRBJ1-2; CDR3 protein: CASSPDRDRGRMEGYTF; CDR3 DNA: TGCGCCAGCAGCCCCGACCGGGACAGGGGGCGGATGGAGGGCTACACCTTC
D gene: NA; V gene: TRBV5-6; clone size: NA; CDR3 length: 16; J gene: TRBJ2-1; CDR3 protein: CASSLAPVITYNEQFF; CDR3 DNA: TGTGCCAGCAGCTTGGCACCGGTTATTACCTACAATGAGCAGTTCTTC
D gene: NA; V gene: TRBV5-1; clone size: NA; CDR3 length: 16; J gene: TRBJ1-3; CDR3 protein: CASSLEGVNSGNTIYF; CDR3 DNA: TGCGCCAGCAGCTTGGAGGGGGTTAACTCTGGAAACACCATATATTTT
D gene: NA; V gene: TRBV2; clone size: NA; CDR3 length: 13; J gene: TRBJ1-1; CDR3 protein: CASLFRGWTEAFF; CDR3 DNA: TGTGCCAGCCTTTTCAGGGGATGGACTGAAGCTTTCTTT
D gene: NA; V gene: TRBV21-1; clone size: NA; CDR3 length: 17; J gene: TRBJ1-3; CDR3 protein: CASNLLNRGHSGNTIYF; CDR3 DNA: TGTGCCAGCAATTTACTTAACCGGGGTCACTCTGGAAACACCATATATTTT
D gene: NA; V gene: TRBV18; clone size: NA; CDR3 length: 14; J gene: TRBJ2-5; CDR3 protein: CASSPPTRTETQYF; CDR3 DNA: TGTGCCAGCTCACCTCCGACTAGAACAGAGACCCAGTACTTC
D gene: NA; V gene: TRBV14; clone size: NA; CDR3 length: 14; J gene: TRBJ1-5; CDR3 protein: CASSQGIESGPQHF; CDR3 DNA: TGTGCCAGCAGCCAAGGAATAGAATCAGGGCCCCAGCATTTT
D gene: NA; V gene: TRBV2; clone size: NA; CDR3 length: 13; J gene: TRBJ1-1; CDR3 protein: CASSDGGRAEAFF; CDR3 DNA: TGTGCCAGCAGTGACGGGGGGAGGGCTGAAGCTTTCTTT
D gene: TRBD2; V gene: TRBV3-1/TRBV3-2; clone size: NA; CDR3 length: 15; J gene: TRBJ2-7; CDR3 protein: CASSHESGNSYEQYF; CDR3 DNA: TGTGCCAGCAGCCATGAAAGCGGGAACTCCTACGAGCAGTACTTC
D gene: NA; V gene: TRBV6-1; clone size: NA; CDR3 length: 15; J gene: TRBJ2-2; CDR3 protein: CASSEVKTATGELFF; CDR3 DNA: TGTGCCAGCAGTGAAGTAAAAACAGCCACCGGGGAGCTGTTTTTT
D gene: NA; V gene: TRBV10-3; clone size: NA; CDR3 length: 15; J gene: TRBJ2-5; CDR3 protein: CAGSSLGGGIQTQYF; CDR3 DNA: TGTGCCGGTAGTAGCTTAGGGGGGGGGATACAGACCCAGTACTTC
D gene: NA; V gene: TRBV24-1; clone size: NA; CDR3 length: 16; J gene: TRBJ2-2; CDR3 protein: CATSDGDGGVTGELFF; CDR3 DNA: TGTGCCACCAGTGATGGGGACGGGGGTGTCACCGGGGAGCTGTTTTTT
D gene: TRBD1; V gene: TRBV7-2; clone size: NA; CDR3 length: 14; J gene: TRBJ1-4; CDR3 protein: CASSADRVGEKLFF; CDR3 DNA: TGTGCCAGCAGCGCAGACAGGGTAGGAGAAAAACTGTTTTTT
D gene: TRBD1; V gene: TRBV18; clone size: NA; CDR3 length: 17; J gene: TRBJ1-2; CDR3 protein: CASSPLNTRTGDYGYTF; CDR3 DNA: TGTGCCAGCTCACCACTCAATACCCGGACAGGGGACTATGGCTACACCTTC
D gene: NA; V gene: TRBV27; clone size: NA; CDR3 length: 15; J gene: TRBJ2-6; CDR3 protein: CASSLIGAGANVLTF; CDR3 DNA: TGTGCCAGCAGTTTGATCGGGGCTGGGGCCAACGTCCTGACTTTC
D gene: TRBD1; V gene: TRBV28; clone size: NA; CDR3 length: 13; J gene: TRBJ2-1; CDR3 protein: CAGRDRGYNEQFF; CDR3 DNA: TGTGCCGGACGGGACAGGGGATACAATGAGCAGTTCTTC
D gene: TRBD1; V gene: TRBV7-8; clone size: NA; CDR3 length: 16; J gene: TRBJ1-1; CDR3 protein: CASSLDRGLVSTEAFF; CDR3 DNA: TGTGCCAGCAGCTTAGACAGGGGGCTAGTATCCACTGAAGCTTTCTTT
D gene: NA; V gene: TRBV12-3/TRBV12-4; clone size: NA; CDR3 length: 13; J gene: TRBJ2-5; CDR3 protein: CASSYRYQETQYF; CDR3 DNA: TGTGCCAGCAGTTACAGGTACCAAGAGACCCAGTACTTC